This T cell receptor beta chain was sequenced during a study of neoadjuvant anti-PD-1 for oral cavity cancer. The patients had HPV-negative, locally advanced oral cavity squamous cell carcinoma. V was pared by 0 bases and J by 8 bases, with 17 bases between. Germline V CDR1 and CDR2: SGHNT, YYREEE (reference sequence). The CDR3 spans 15 residues. The protocol was immunoSEQ multiplex PCR, while the TCRdb copy is restricted to in-frame clones and leaves out a portion. This sample carries approximately 74,000 clones, under 90% of them seen once, and the ten largest clones take 3% to 3.5%. The chain recombines TRBV5-4 with TRBJ1-1; no reliable D call. The specimen was PBMCs, collected before nivolumab (anti-PD-1) treatment. This clonotype was sampled from a person between 40 and 79 years old with oral cavity squamous cell carcinoma. This CDR3 is CASSLGGGPRAEAFF. CDR3 sequence (DNA): TGTGCCAGCAGCTTGGGAGGTGGCCCTAGGGCCGAAGCTTTCTTT.